The 20 T cell receptor beta chains below come from one sample, sequenced in a study of identifying expanded T cells in peripheral blood. The table came from immunoSEQ multiplex PCR; TCRdb's copy has only in-frame clones and leaves some out. The data hold some 78,000 clones, with 84% observed a single time. Sequenced sample: blood. These receptor sequences come from a person between 18 and 75 years old in good health.

The chain uses TRBV5-1 and TRBJ2-1; 10 bases line up with TRBD2. CDR3 length: 15 amino acids. Germline V lookup: CDR1 SGHRS, CDR2 YFSETQ. The ends lost 0 bases at V and 5 bases at J; junction bases unmatched: 2. The CDR3 bases are TGCGCCAGCAGCTTGGCCGGGACTAGCGACAATGAGCAGTTCTTC. Its protein product is CASSLAGTSDNEQFF.

This sequence joins TRBV11-3 and TRBJ2-1; TRBD1 might be the D (6 bases). The germline V gene has CDR1 SGHNT and CDR2 YENEEA. Trimming took 0 bases from V and 0 from J, leaving 18 bases between them. The CDR3 is 19 amino acids. The CDR3 sequence: CASSLDRWGTKDSYNEQFF. In DNA form, the CDR3 reads TGTGCCAGCAGCTTAGATAGGTGGGGGACAAAGGACTCCTACAATGAGCAGTTCTTC.

The genes are TRBV19 and TRBJ1-4; D unresolved. The CDR3 totals 15 residues. V was pared by 10 bases and J by 8 bases, with 23 bases between. From germline, CDR1 is LNHDA and CDR2 SQIVND (reference sequence). This CDR3 is CATLDDRAGGEKLFF. DNA of the CDR3: TGTGCCACCTTAGATGATAGGGCAGGAGGGGAAAAACTGTTTTTT. The entire variable domain, with the rest obtained from reference TRBV19 and TRBJ1-4, is as follows: DGGITQSPKYLFRKEGQNVTLSCEQNLNHDAMYWYRQDPGQGLRLIYYSQIVNDFQKGDIAEGYSVSREKKESFPLTVTSAQKNPTAFYLCATLDDRAGGEKLFFGSGTQLSVL.

The chain recombines TRBV19 with TRBJ1-2; D gene ambiguous. The CDR3 extends over 11 amino acids. The V end was cut by 3 bases, the J end by 5 bases, with 4 bases between. Germline CDR1 reads LNHDA; CDR2 reads SQIVND (reference sequence). The CDR3 sequence is CASSIGYGYTF. The CDR3 bases are TGTGCCAGTAGTATCGGATATGGCTACACCTTC.

This chain links TRBV5-6 with TRBJ2-7, with 8 bases matching TRBD1. The V gene end was trimmed by 4 bases and the J gene end by 2 bases; junction bases not matched to a gene: 8. CDR1 and CDR2 from the germline V gene are SGHDT and YYEEEE. The CDR3 is made up of 15 amino acids. The CDR3 DNA reads as TGTGCCAGCAGCGACTCCGGGACAGGTACCTACGAGCAGTACTTC. Residues: CASSDSGTGTYEQYF.

V usage is TRBV29-1 and J usage is TRBJ2-5, with unresolved D. CDR3 length: 17 residues. Germline CDR1 SQVTM, CDR2 ANQGSEA. The V gene lost 1 base and the J gene lost 0 bases, with 18 bases spanning the gap. The CDR3 loop is CSVEAASTPWYQETQYF. The CDR3, as DNA: TGCAGCGTTGAAGCTGCGAGTACGCCCTGGTACCAAGAGACCCAGTACTTC.

The rearrangement uses TRBV28 and TRBJ2-7; TRBD1 agrees at 7 bases. V trimming: 6 bases; J trimming: 9 bases; junction bases outside the gene matches: 14. The CDR3 is made up of 14 amino acids. Germline lookup yields CDR1 MDHEN and CDR2 SYDVKM. This CDR3 reads CASSLGQDLGGQYF. The CDR3 DNA sequence: TGTGCCAGCAGCCTAGGACAGGACCTAGGGGGGCAGTACTTC.

Only a few counts were recorded for this clone. The J gene is TRBJ2-7, the V gene TRBV7-2; 8 bases are a match to TRBD2. V shed 2 bases, J shed 1 base, and the junction held 10 bases outside the gene matches. The CDR3 is 17 residues long. Germline V gene sequence: CDR1 SGHTA, CDR2 FQGNSA. CDR3 sequence reads: CASSLKRAGEGSYEQYF. The CDR3 nucleotides are TGTGCCAGCAGCTTAAAGAGAGCGGGAGAAGGTTCCTACGAGCAGTACTTC.

In DNA form, the CDR3 reads TGTGCCAGCAGCCCGCAAATTGGGACAGCCCCGTTTAGTGATGGTCGGCAGTACTTC. It yields the protein CASSPQIGTAPFSDGRQYF. The chain is built from TRBV21-1 and TRBJ2-7; TRBD1 was called by the table and not checked on the DNA. TRBV21-1 is a pseudogene. This CDR3 contains 19 residues.

The J gene is TRBJ2-3, the V gene TRBV7-2, with D unclear. The CDR3 covers 14 residues. Trimming took off 5 bases at V and 2 bases at J, with 11 bases between the two ends. Germline CDR1 reads SGHTA; CDR2 reads FQGNSA. CDR3 loop: CASSREGHTDTQYF. The CDR3 bases are TGTGCCAGCAGCAGGGAAGGCCACACAGATACGCAGTATTTT.

CDR3 region: CASRPGLAGGSRTDTQYF. DNA for the CDR3: TGTGCCAGCAGACCCGGACTAGCGGGAGGGTCACGCACAGATACGCAGTATTTT. The rearrangement uses TRBV5-6 and TRBJ2-3; 15 bases fit TRBD2. The V gene's germline CDR1 is SGHDT and CDR2 YYEEEE. The CDR3 contains 18 residues. J was trimmed by 1 base and V by 5 bases; bases with no gene match: 8.

This clone was seen only once. The V call is TRBV18, the J call TRBJ1-2, with TRBD1 matching 10 bases. The V gene end was trimmed by 2 bases and the J gene end by 10 bases; junction bases not matched to a gene: 4. The CDR3 is made up of 13 amino acids. Looked up from germline, CDR1 is KGHSH and CDR2 is LQKENI. CDR3 sequence (DNA): TGTGCCAGCTCACCAGGGACAGGGGTTATCTACACCTTC. Encoded protein: CASSPGTGVIYTF.

V is TRBV9 and J is TRBJ2-4; D unclear. The V gene's germline CDR1 is SGDLS and CDR2 YYNGEE. V shed 4 bases and J shed 0 bases, with 14 bases lying between them. There are 16 residues in the CDR3. The CDR3 coding sequence is TGTGCCAGCAGCCCAAGGATGCAACTAGCCAAAAACATTCAGTACTTC. Translating gives CASSPRMQLAKNIQYF.

The chain has TRBV6-1 and TRBJ2-3, with D hard to call. CDR3 length: 11 residues. V was pared by 7 bases and J by 2 bases, with 4 bases between. CDR1 is MNHNS, CDR2 SASEGT, per germline. DNA of the CDR3: TGTGCCAGCACCTACACAGATACGCAGTATTTT. This codes for CASTYTDTQYF.

The chain is built from TRBV9 and TRBJ2-2; TRBD2 matches 11 bases. J lost 1 base, V lost 0 bases, and 2 bases had no gene match. Germline values: CDR1 SGDLS, CDR2 YYNGEE. This CDR3 has 17 residues. The CDR3 nucleotides are TGTGCCAGCAGCGTAGGTCTAGCGGGAGGGAACACCGGGGAGCTGTTTTTT. Amino acids: CASSVGLAGGNTGELFF.

The chain combines TRBV5-4 with TRBJ2-5, with D maybe TRBD2 (5 bases). Between the trimmed V and J ends, which lost 4 bases and 3 bases, there was a span of 13 bases. CDR3 length: 14 amino acids. Germline loops: CDR1 SGHNT, CDR2 YYREEE (reference sequence). CDR3 bases: TGTGCCAGCAGCCCTGGTGGGAGAGAAGAGACCCAGTACTTC. Protein product: CASSPGGREETQYF.

In this sample, this clone turned up a few times. The chain links TRBV19 to TRBJ1-1; D possibly corresponds to TRBD1 (6 bases). CDR1 and CDR2 from the germline V gene are LNHDA and SQIVND (reference sequence). The CDR3 covers 15 residues. V gave up 0 bases and J gave up 4 bases, with 12 bases separating them. Here the CDR3 DNA reads TGTGCCAGTAGTATAGATGCAGGGGCCGGCACTGAAGCTTTCTTT. It specifies CASSIDAGAGTEAFF.

Concerning this clone itself: Other DNA sequences in the same sample also yield this CDR3. This rearrangement joins TRBV4-3 to TRBJ2-7; 8 positions agree with TRBD1. The V and J ends lost 0 bases and 1 base, in that order; junction bases with no gene match: 2. This CDR3 contains 15 residues. CDR1 is LGHNA, CDR2 YSLEER, per germline. The CDR3 DNA reads as TGCGCCAGCAGCCAAGACGACAGGGGATCCTACGAGCAGTACTTC. It codes for CASSQDDRGSYEQYF.

The rearrangement uses TRBV6-1 and TRBJ2-7; D gene unclear. Germline CDR1 reads MNHNS; CDR2 reads SASEGT. Trimming pared 7 bases from V and 5 bases from J, leaving 15 bases between. The CDR3 runs to 13 residues. The CDR3 DNA reads as TGTGCCAGCACCCGGCAGGTGGGCGACGAGCAGTACTTC. This sequence encodes CASTRQVGDEQYF.

J is TRBJ1-1 and V is TRBV9; D ambiguous. In germline, CDR1 is SGDLS, CDR2 YYNGEE. The CDR3 has 13 residues. Trimming took off 0 bases at V and 10 bases at J, with 13 bases between the two ends. Here the CDR3 reads CASSVDPRARAFF. The CDR3 coding sequence is TGTGCCAGCAGCGTAGATCCCCGGGCCCGAGCTTTCTTT.